This TCR beta chain was found in a study of cytomegalovirus exposure and HLA in healthy donors. TCRdb's table, derived via immunoSEQ multiplex PCR, lists solely in-frame clones and lacks some. The repertoire holds about 98,000 clones, with around 90% as singletons. The trim removed 3 bases at V and 2 bases at J, leaving 14 bases unmatched. The CDR3 contains 19 residues. Germline-derived CDR1 and CDR2 are LNHDA and SQIVND (reference sequence). This clone came up a few times. Its antigen remains unidentified. The donors were in the approximately 120-subject validation cohort; that cohort was separate from the approximately 700-subject first cohort. Study-wide results and caveats: For cytomegalovirus status, the classifier reportedly gave diagnoses with high specificity and sensitivity. Within the 100 to 150 validation repertoires, first-cohort TCR clusters tended to co-occur, according to a later analysis. A few chains linked to CMV were shown in vitro to be specific for CMV antigens.

The chain links TRBV19 to TRBJ1-5; 9 nucleotides align to TRBD1. Material: PBMCs. The sequence was obtained from a woman in her twenties or thirties in good health and CMV-seronegative. CDR3: CASSMGHRTGAGGNQPQHF. The CDR3 bases are TGTGCCAGTAGTATGGGACACAGGACAGGGGCCGGCGGCAATCAGCCCCAGCATTTT.